The 2 T cell receptor beta chains in this list originate from one sample, sequenced in a study of blood T cell repertoires in COVID-19 (TCRdb year 2020). Library method: the immunoSEQ multiplex PCR assay. The table was pulled from immuneACCESS by TCRdb, which kept in-frame rearrangements only. Such tables lose some clones; where checked, under half of the loss comes from unresolved V genes, and the rest has no known cause. The sample includes about 290,000 clones, with about 90% observed a single time. The leading ten clones occupy over 8.5% of the sample. The specimen sequenced was peripheral blood. These TCRs come from a woman in her 30s with COVID-19, enrolled during active disease.

The rearrangement uses TRBV25-1 and TRBJ2-3; 7 bases match TRBD1. Germline lookup yields CDR1 MGHDK and CDR2 SYGVNS. The CDR3 length is 16 residues. After removal of 1 base from V and 4 bases from J, the junction contained 8 bases not matched to a gene. CDR3 residues: CASSEWSQGVADTQYF. For the CDR3, the DNA is TGTGCCAGCAGTGAATGGAGTCAGGGGGTCGCAGATACGCAGTATTTT.

This chain connects TRBV7-9 to TRBJ2-1, with 8 bases lining up with TRBD2. Germline CDR1 and CDR2: SEHNR and FQNEAQ (reference sequence). This CDR3 contains 14 residues. V gave up 3 bases and J gave up 8 bases; unmatched junction bases: 6. The CDR3 DNA is TGTGCCAGCAGCTTCGGGACTAGAAGCGATGAGCAGTTCTTC. This encodes CASSFGTRSDEQFF.